The TCR beta chain described here comes from a study of blood T cell repertoires in COVID-19. Study as a whole: Whether acute or convalescent, the COVID-19 samples came from the United States, Italy and Spain. Sources were T cells, B-cell-depleted T cells, or PBMCs; the material itself was cDNA or gDNA.

Original methodology: By means of reference gene primer amplification, nucleated cell counts were estimated. This table comes from immunoSEQ multiplex PCR, and its TCRdb copy is limited to in-frame clones, with some not included. The D gene and trimming were derived from the DNA, and the V and J assignments and clone size from that table. The table records about 190,000 clones, around 86% of them present only once. This receptor was obtained from a man aged 35-49 years with acute or convalescent COVID-19. The sequenced material came from peripheral blood.

The CDR3: CASRRGQGGEQFF. Written as DNA, the CDR3 is TGTGCCAGCAGAAGGGGCCAGGGAGGTGAGCAGTTCTTC. The chain carries TRBV6-4 and TRBJ2-1; tentatively, D is TRBD2 (6 bases). V lost 6 bases and J lost 9, with 15 bases in between. The V gene's germline CDR1 is MRHNA and CDR2 SNTAGT. The CDR3 has 13 amino acids.